Given below is one T cell receptor (beta chain) in context. Its specificity is not known. This sample was taken from a study of cytomegalovirus exposure and HLA in healthy donors. Overall study findings and caveats: HLA-A and HLA-B allele assignments for most subjects were reportedly predicted accurately using TCR beta sequences.

The donors were healthy bone marrow donors. The CDR3 covers 14 residues. The V end was cut by 10 bases, the J end by 1 base, with 14 bases between. Germline values: CDR1 LNHDA, CDR2 SQIVND (reference sequence). PCR employed 60 Vbeta and 13 Jbeta primers. The method was immunoSEQ multiplex PCR; TCRdb's version includes in-frame clones alone and lacks a portion of them. The table gives approximately 46,000 clones; the top ten clones make up around 7.4% of it. Sequenced input: PBMCs. The chain joins TRBV19 to TRBJ1-3; perhaps TRBD1 as D (6 bases). The receptor comes from a male donor in good health and CMV-seronegative. The CDR3 bases are TGTGCCACCATGGTGGGGACATCTGGAAACACCATATATTTT. Translated: CATMVGTSGNTIYF.